This T cell receptor beta chain was found in a study of T-cell reconstitution after alpha-beta-depleted transplantation in children. Unique molecular identifiers were built into the TCRbeta library. Using its own MiXCR run on the PCR reads, TCRdb lists one record per CDR3 protein. The sample lists a few hundred thousand distinct CDR3 sequences; more than 9% were seen once. This clonotype was seen a handful of times. The antigen is undetermined. This CDR3 spans 14 amino acids. V lost 6 bases and J lost 6, with 15 bases in between. Study-level points and caveats: T-cell numbers and diversity, one year after transplant, stemmed largely from T cells that were newly produced.

Here the sequenced sample was peripheral blood, taken 180 days after TCRalphabeta/CD19-depleted stem cell transplant. The clonotype originates from a male patient between 2 and 9 years old who had a stem cell transplant for chronic granulomatous disease, so the T cells may come from the graft donor. The chain has TRBV12-3 or TRBV12-4 and TRBJ1-5, with D tentatively TRBD1 (5 bases). The CDR3 spells CASRTRGGGQPQHF. CDR3 in DNA: TGTGCCAGCAGAACGAGGGGAGGTGGTCAGCCCCAGCATTTT.